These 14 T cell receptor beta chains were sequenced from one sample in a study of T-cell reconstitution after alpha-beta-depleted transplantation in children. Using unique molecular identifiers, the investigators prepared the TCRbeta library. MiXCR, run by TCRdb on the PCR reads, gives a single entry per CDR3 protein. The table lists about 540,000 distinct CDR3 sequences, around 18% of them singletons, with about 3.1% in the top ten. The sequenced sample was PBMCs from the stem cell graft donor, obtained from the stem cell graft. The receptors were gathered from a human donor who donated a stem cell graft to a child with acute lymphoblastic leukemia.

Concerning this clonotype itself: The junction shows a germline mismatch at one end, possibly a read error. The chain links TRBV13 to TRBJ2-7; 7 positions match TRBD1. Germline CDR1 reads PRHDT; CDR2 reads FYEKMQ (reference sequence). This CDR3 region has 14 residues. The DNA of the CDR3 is TGTGCCAGCAGCCTAGGACAGGCCCCAGGCGAGCAGTACTTC. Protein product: CASSLGQAPGEQYF.

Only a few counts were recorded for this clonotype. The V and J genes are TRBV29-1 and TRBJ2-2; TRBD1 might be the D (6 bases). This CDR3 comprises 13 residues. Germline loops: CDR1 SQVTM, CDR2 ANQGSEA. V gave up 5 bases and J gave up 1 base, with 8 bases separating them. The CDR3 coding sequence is TGCAGCGTTCAACAGGGGAACACCGGGGAGCTGTTTTTT. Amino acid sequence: CSVQQGNTGELFF.

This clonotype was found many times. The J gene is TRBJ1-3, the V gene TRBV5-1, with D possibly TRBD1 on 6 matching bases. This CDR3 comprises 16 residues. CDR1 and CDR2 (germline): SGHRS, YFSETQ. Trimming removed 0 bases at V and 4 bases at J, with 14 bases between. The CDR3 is CASSLAGQRYGNTIYF. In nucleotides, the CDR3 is TGCGCCAGCAGCTTGGCGGGACAACGTTACGGAAACACCATATATTTT.

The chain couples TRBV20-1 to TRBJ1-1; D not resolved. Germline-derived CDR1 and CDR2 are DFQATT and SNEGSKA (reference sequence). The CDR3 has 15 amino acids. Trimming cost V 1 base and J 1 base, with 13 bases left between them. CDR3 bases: TGCAGTGCTAGAGTGAGGTGGATTACGAACACTGAAGCTTTCTTT. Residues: CSARVRWITNTEAFF.

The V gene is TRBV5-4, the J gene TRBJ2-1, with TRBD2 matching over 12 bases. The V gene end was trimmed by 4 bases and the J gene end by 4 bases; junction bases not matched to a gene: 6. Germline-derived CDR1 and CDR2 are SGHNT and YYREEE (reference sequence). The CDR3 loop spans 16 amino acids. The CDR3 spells CASSNAGTSGYNEQFF. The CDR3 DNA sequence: TGTGCCAGCAGCAACGCCGGGACTAGCGGGTACAATGAGCAGTTCTTC.

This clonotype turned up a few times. The CDR3 sequence: CASRIGTSGTYEQYF. As DNA, the CDR3 is TGTGCCAGCAGAATAGGGACTAGCGGGACGTACGAGCAGTACTTC. The rearrangement links TRBV12-3 or TRBV12-4 to TRBJ2-7; 13 bases align to TRBD2. J was trimmed by 4 bases and V by 6 bases; bases with no gene match: 6. The CDR3 is 15 amino acids.

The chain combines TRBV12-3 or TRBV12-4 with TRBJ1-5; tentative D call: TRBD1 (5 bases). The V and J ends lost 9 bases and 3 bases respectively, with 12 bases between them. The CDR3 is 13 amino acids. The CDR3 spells CASRRGFNQPQHF. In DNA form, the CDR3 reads TGTGCCAGTCGCCGGGGGTTCAATCAGCCCCAGCATTTT.

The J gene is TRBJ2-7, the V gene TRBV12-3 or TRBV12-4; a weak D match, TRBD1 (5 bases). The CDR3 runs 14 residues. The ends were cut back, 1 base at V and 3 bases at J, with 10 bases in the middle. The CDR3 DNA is TGTGCCAGCAGTTTAGGGGGCGGCCGCTACGAGCAGTACTTC. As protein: CASSLGGGRYEQYF.

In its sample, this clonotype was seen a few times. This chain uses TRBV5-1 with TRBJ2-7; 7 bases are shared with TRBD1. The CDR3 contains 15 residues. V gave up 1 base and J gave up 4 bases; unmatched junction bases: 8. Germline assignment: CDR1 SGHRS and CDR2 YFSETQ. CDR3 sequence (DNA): TGCGCCAGCAGCTTGATGCTGACAGGGCCATACGAGCAGTACTTC. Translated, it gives CASSLMLTGPYEQYF.

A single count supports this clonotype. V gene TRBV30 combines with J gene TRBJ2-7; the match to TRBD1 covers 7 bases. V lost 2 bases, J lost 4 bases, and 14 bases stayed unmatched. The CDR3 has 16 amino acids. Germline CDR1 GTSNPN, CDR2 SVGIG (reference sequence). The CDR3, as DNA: TGTGCCTGGAGTACGACAGGGCTTACTCCGCCTTACGAGCAGTACTTC. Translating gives CAWSTTGLTPPYEQYF.

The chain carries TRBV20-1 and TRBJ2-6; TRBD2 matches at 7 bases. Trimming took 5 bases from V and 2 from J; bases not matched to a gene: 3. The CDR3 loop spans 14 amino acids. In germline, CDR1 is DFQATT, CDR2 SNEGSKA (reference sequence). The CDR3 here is CSARAGAGANVLTF. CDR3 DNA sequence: TGCAGTGCTCGGGCGGGGGCTGGGGCCAACGTCCTGACTTTC.

The CDR3 DNA reads as TGCAGTGCTAGTGATCACACAGGGCGTCCGAGCTCCTACAATGAGCAGTTCTTC. Translated, it gives CSASDHTGRPSSYNEQFF. This sequence joins TRBV20-1 and TRBJ2-1, with D perhaps TRBD1 (6 bases). Germline V lookup: CDR1 DFQATT, CDR2 SNEGSKA (reference sequence). The CDR3 loop spans 18 amino acids. Trimming took off 3 bases at V and 0 bases at J, with 21 bases between the two ends.

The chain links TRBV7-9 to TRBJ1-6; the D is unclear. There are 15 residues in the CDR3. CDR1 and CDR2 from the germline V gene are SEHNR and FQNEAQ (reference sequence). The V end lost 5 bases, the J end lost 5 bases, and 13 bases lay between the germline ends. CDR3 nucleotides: TGTGCCAGCAGCCCAGGACCCAGTCATAATTCACCCCTCCACTTT. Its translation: CASSPGPSHNSPLHF.

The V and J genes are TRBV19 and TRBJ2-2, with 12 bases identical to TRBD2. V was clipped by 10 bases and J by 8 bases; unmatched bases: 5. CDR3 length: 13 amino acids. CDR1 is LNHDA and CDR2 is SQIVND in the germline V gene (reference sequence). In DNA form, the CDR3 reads TGTGCCACCCGACTAGCGGGAGTAGGGGAGCTGTTTTTT. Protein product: CATRLAGVGELFF.